The 21 T cell receptor beta chains presented below share a single source sample, sequenced in a study of T cell changes during pregnancy in multiple sclerosis. TCRdb keeps only in-frame clones here, not all; method: immunoSEQ multiplex PCR. The sample carries about 73,000 clones, approximately 92% recorded once. This material consisted of peripheral blood, taken in the third trimester of pregnancy. The receptors were gathered from a female donor in good health, enrolled as a control in a pregnancy study.

J is TRBJ1-2 and V is TRBV19; D possibly corresponds to TRBD1 (5 bases). Germline CDR1 is LNHDA and CDR2 is SQIVND (reference sequence). Between the trimmed V and J ends, which lost 6 bases and 5 bases, there was a span of 13 bases. The CDR3 has 13 residues. CDR3 bases: TGTGCCAGTAGAGCTGGGGCGGGGTATGGCTACACCTTC. Translated, it gives CASRAGAGYGYTF. Combining the CDR3 with reference TRBV19 and TRBJ1-2 gives the whole variable domain DGGITQSPKYLFRKEGQNVTLSCEQNLNHDAMYWYRQDPGQGLRLIYYSQIVNDFQKGDIAEGYSVSREKKESFPLTVTSAQKNPTAFYLCASRAGAGYGYTFGSGTRLTVV.

The chain has TRBV5-8 and TRBJ2-1; D is ambiguous. CDR3 size: 14 residues. The V end was cut by 7 bases, the J end by 3 bases, with 14 bases between. CDR1 and CDR2 from the germline V gene are SGHTS and YDEGEE. The CDR3, as DNA: TGTGCCAGCGGCGGAACAAGGAGCTACAATGAGCAGTTCTTC. It encodes CASGGTRSYNEQFF.

The chain combines TRBV28 with TRBJ2-3; D call uncertain. The V end was cut by 5 bases, the J end by 5 bases, with 14 bases between. Germline CDR1 MDHEN, CDR2 SYDVKM. The CDR3 length is 14 residues. The CDR3 spells CASSPPSIRDTQYF. The CDR3 bases are TGTGCCAGCAGTCCCCCCTCGATCAGAGATACGCAGTATTTT. Using reference TRBV28 and TRBJ2-3 for the parts outside the CDR3, the full variable domain is DVKVTQSSRYLVKRTGEKVFLECVQDMDHENMFWYRQDPGLGLRLIYFSYDVKMKEKGDIPEGYSVSREKKERFSLILESASTNQTSMYLCASSPPSIRDTQYFGPGTRLTVL.

V is TRBV19 and J is TRBJ2-2; 10 bases fit TRBD1. With V trimmed by 5 bases and J by 8 bases, 5 bases remained unmatched. Germline V lookup: CDR1 LNHDA, CDR2 SQIVND (reference sequence). The CDR3 is 14 residues long. The CDR3 DNA reads TGTGCCAGTAGTTACGGACAGGGGGGTGGGGAGCTGTTTTTT. Its translation: CASSYGQGGGELFF.

The chain joins TRBV9 to TRBJ2-2; maybe TRBD2 (6 bases). The CDR3 has 17 amino acids. V lost 1 base to trimming and J lost 4 bases, with 17 bases between them. Germline CDR1 is SGDLS and CDR2 is YYNGEE. This CDR3 reads CASSVSVSGSGTGELFF. The CDR3, as DNA: TGTGCCAGCAGCGTATCGGTTTCCGGGAGTGGCACCGGGGAGCTGTTTTTT.

The chain has TRBV6-6 and TRBJ2-7; D might be TRBD1 (6 bases). The CDR3 contains 16 residues. V lost 5 bases, J lost 2 bases, and 19 bases lay in between. The germline gives CDR1 MNHNY, CDR2 SVGAGI (reference sequence). The CDR3 DNA follows: TGTGCCAGCAGTCCTGGCCGACAGGCGCCCACCTACGAGCAGTACTTC. The encoded protein is CASSPGRQAPTYEQYF.

The chain links TRBV27 to TRBJ1-2; 12 positions agree with TRBD1. The trim removed 5 bases at V and 6 bases at J, leaving 4 bases unmatched. This CDR3 region has 14 residues. Germline CDR1 and CDR2: MNHEY and SMNVEV (reference sequence). CDR3 region: CASSPGQGANGYTF. The CDR3 nucleotides read TGTGCCAGCAGTCCGGGACAGGGGGCGAATGGCTACACCTTC.

This sequence joins TRBV11-1 and TRBJ2-1; TRBD2 agrees at 11 bases. The V gene's germline CDR1 is SGHAT and CDR2 FQDESV (reference sequence). This CDR3 spans 16 amino acids. With V trimmed by 3 bases and J by 10 bases, 11 bases remained unmatched. In DNA, the CDR3 is TGTGCCAGCAGCTTGGAACTAGCGGGAGAGATTGGGGAGCAGTTCTTC. It translates to CASSLELAGEIGEQFF.

The J gene is TRBJ1-2, the V gene TRBV27, with TRBD1 matching 8 bases. The CDR3 contains 12 residues. With 5 bases clipped from V and 6 bases from J, the junction kept 2 bases outside the gene matches. Germline V gene sequence: CDR1 MNHEY, CDR2 SMNVEV (reference sequence). The CDR3 DNA is TGTGCCAGCAGTCTGACAGGGGATGGCTACACCTTC. Protein sequence: CASSLTGDGYTF.

The chain is built from TRBV30 and TRBJ1-3; a weak D match, TRBD1 (5 bases). In germline, CDR1 is GTSNPN, CDR2 SVGIG (reference sequence). The CDR3 spans 15 residues. V shed 0 bases and J shed 0 bases, with 9 bases lying between them. The CDR3 reads CAWSVDKSSGNTIYF. CDR3 DNA: TGTGCCTGGAGTGTGGACAAGAGCTCTGGAAACACCATATATTTT.

The chain joins TRBV7-2 to TRBJ2-1, with 11 bases matching TRBD2. CDR1 is SGHTA, CDR2 FQGNSA, per germline. J gave up 4 bases and V 3 bases, and 5 bases lay outside the gene matches. This CDR3 is 16 amino acids long. CDR3 coding DNA: TGTGCCAGCAGCTTCAATGGACTAGCGGGTTACAATGAGCAGTTCTTC. Its translation: CASSFNGLAGYNEQFF.

The V and J genes are TRBV11-3 and TRBJ2-1; 7 positions match TRBD2. CDR1 SGHNT and CDR2 YENEEA come from the germline V gene. The CDR3 spans 13 residues. J was trimmed by 9 bases and V by 1 base; bases with no gene match: 3. DNA for the CDR3: TGTGCCAGCAGCTTAGCGGGAGGCAGTGAGCAGTTCTTC. Its translation: CASSLAGGSEQFF.

This chain links TRBV19 with TRBJ1-6; the D is unclear. Trimming stripped 5 bases from V and 8 bases from J, with 10 bases between. Per the germline V gene, CDR1 is LNHDA and CDR2 is SQIVND (reference sequence). CDR3 size: 13 residues. The CDR3 DNA reads as TGTGCCAGTAGTGAATTCACAGATTCACCCCTCCACTTT. Protein: CASSEFTDSPLHF.

This clone occurred once. V is TRBV14 and J is TRBJ1-2; 10 nucleotides align to TRBD1. Per the germline V gene, CDR1 is SGHDN and CDR2 is FVKESK. The CDR3 is 16 amino acids. V was clipped by 0 bases and J by 4 bases; unmatched bases: 5. The CDR3, as DNA: TGTGCCAGCAGCCAAGAGGTGTGGACAGGGGGCTATGGCTACACCTTC. It translates to CASSQEVWTGGYGYTF.

The V gene is TRBV5-1, the J gene TRBJ2-3; 10 nucleotides align to TRBD2. The V gene's germline CDR1 is SGHRS and CDR2 YFSETQ. The CDR3 is 19 amino acids. The V segment lost 4 bases and the J segment 4 bases; nucleotides outside the gene matches: 18. The CDR3 protein is CASSPEASGGYLGPDTQYF. CDR3 nucleotides: TGCGCCAGCAGCCCGGAGGCTAGCGGGGGTTATTTGGGCCCAGATACGCAGTATTTT.

This clone was found once. The chain couples TRBV19 to TRBJ2-3; perhaps TRBD2 as D (6 bases). Trimming took off 5 bases at V and 1 base at J, with 19 bases between the two ends. Per the germline V gene, CDR1 is LNHDA and CDR2 is SQIVND (reference sequence). The CDR3 is 17 residues long. The CDR3 sequence: CASSVRRGSRGTDTQYF. DNA for the CDR3: TGTGCCAGTAGTGTCCGGCGGGGCTCGAGGGGCACAGATACGCAGTATTTT.

The V gene is TRBV28, the J gene TRBJ1-1; unclear D gene. The germline V and J ends were trimmed by 3 bases and 1 base, with 15 bases remaining between them. Germline V gene sequence: CDR1 MDHEN, CDR2 SYDVKM. This CDR3 has 16 residues. This chain's CDR3 is CASSFSEAVENTEAFF. CDR3 nucleotide sequence: TGTGCCAGCAGTTTTTCGGAGGCAGTTGAGAACACTGAAGCTTTCTTT.

The sample holds one count of this clone. The chain couples TRBV27 to TRBJ2-6, with TRBD2 as a possible D gene (6 bases). Germline CDR1 MNHEY, CDR2 SMNVEV (reference sequence). Trimming stripped 1 base from V and 3 bases from J, with 10 bases between. CDR3 length equals 16 residues. The CDR3, as DNA: TGTGCCAGCAGTTTATTGGGGGGAGGTGGGGCCAACGTCCTGACTTTC. This gives the protein CASSLLGGGGANVLTF.

The rearrangement uses TRBV4-1 and TRBJ1-1; D call uncertain. The V gene lost 1 base and the J gene lost 6 bases, with 12 bases spanning the gap. This CDR3 contains 14 residues. Germline lookup yields CDR1 MGHRA and CDR2 YSYEKL. The chain's CDR3 is CASSQVLVNSEAFF. Here the CDR3 DNA reads TGCGCCAGCAGCCAAGTTCTAGTCAACTCTGAAGCTTTCTTT.

This sequence joins TRBV28 and TRBJ2-3; 9 nucleotides line up with TRBD2. The trim removed 4 bases at V and 1 base at J, leaving 6 bases unmatched. Germline CDR1 and CDR2: MDHEN and SYDVKM. The CDR3 covers 16 residues. The CDR3: CASSSKRTSGTDTQYF. In DNA, the CDR3 is TGTGCCAGCAGTTCCAAGCGGACTAGCGGCACAGATACGCAGTATTTT.

The chain couples TRBV21-1 to TRBJ1-6. TRBV21-1 is assigned pseudogene status. This CDR3 contains 13 residues. CDR3 DNA sequence: TGTGCCAGCAGCGGAGGGTTTAATTCACCCCTCCACTTT. Its protein product is CASSGGFNSPLHF.